This entry lists 2 T cell receptor beta chains sequenced from one sample in a study of blood T cell repertoires in COVID-19 (dated by TCRdb to 2018 to 2020). The method was the immunoSEQ multiplex PCR assay. Drawn from immuneACCESS, this table holds only the in-frame rearrangements with V and J called that TCRdb kept. Clones are partly lost; checked studies trace under half to an unresolved V gene and leave the rest unexplained. A total of a few hundred thousand clones appear in this sample, roughly nine tenths of them only once. The ten largest account for 3% to 3.5% of the sample. Sequenced material: peripheral blood. The receptors come from a man aged 18 to 30 with active or convalescent COVID-19.

The chain uses TRBV29-1 and TRBJ2-7; no definite D call. Germline values: CDR1 SQVTM, CDR2 ANQGSEA. V was shortened by 7 bases and J by 3 bases, with 10 bases between the two germline ends. The CDR3 is made up of 11 amino acids. This CDR3 reads CSGADLYEQYF. CDR3 bases: TGCAGCGGGGCTGATCTCTACGAGCAGTACTTC.

Notes on this clone: One end of the junction is discordant with germline, which a read error may explain. In DNA, the CDR3 is TGTGCCAGCAGCTTGGCCAGCGGGGGGACCTACGATGAGCAGTTCTTC. Encoded protein: CASSLASGGTYDEQFF. V usage is TRBV5-8 and J usage is TRBJ2-1; 9 bases are a match to TRBD2. The CDR3 is 16 residues long. The V gene's germline CDR1 is SGHTS and CDR2 YDEGEE. Using reference TRBV5-8 and TRBJ2-1 for the parts outside the CDR3, the full variable domain is EAGVTQSPTHLIKTRGQQATLRCSPISGHTSVYWYQQALGLGLQFLLWYDEGEERNRGNFPPRFSGRQFPNYSSELNVNALELEDSALYLCASSLASGGTYDEQFFGPGTRLTVL.